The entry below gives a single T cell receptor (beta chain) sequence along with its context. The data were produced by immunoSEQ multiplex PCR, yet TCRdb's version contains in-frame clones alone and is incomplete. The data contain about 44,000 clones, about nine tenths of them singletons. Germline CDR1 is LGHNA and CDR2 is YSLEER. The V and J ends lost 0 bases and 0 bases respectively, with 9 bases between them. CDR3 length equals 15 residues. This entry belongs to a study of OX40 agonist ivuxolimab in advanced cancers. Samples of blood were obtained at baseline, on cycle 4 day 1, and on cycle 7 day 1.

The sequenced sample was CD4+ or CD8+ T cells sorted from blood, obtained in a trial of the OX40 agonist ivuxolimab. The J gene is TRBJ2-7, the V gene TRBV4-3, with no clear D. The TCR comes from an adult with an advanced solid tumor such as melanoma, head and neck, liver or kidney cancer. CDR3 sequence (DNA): TGCGCCAGCAGCCAAGACAGGTCCCCCTCCTACGAGCAGTACTTC. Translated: CASSQDRSPSYEQYF.